This TCR beta chain was documented in a study of blood T cell repertoires in COVID-19. The wider study: The United States, Italy and Spain provided the acute and convalescent COVID-19 samples. T cells, B-cell-depleted T cells, or PBMCs provided the cDNA or gDNA that served as material.

This CDR3 comprises 13 residues. J lost 8 bases, V lost 4 bases, and 6 bases had no gene match. Germline V gives CDR1 GTSNPN, CDR2 SVGIG (reference sequence). In the original workflow: Quantification of nucleated cells was approximated via reference gene primer amplification. TCRdb's table, derived via immunoSEQ multiplex PCR, lists solely in-frame clones and lacks some. For V, J and clone size, that table is used; D and trimming come from the DNA. Seen here are about 96,000 clones, 70% to 85% observed once, and the top ten hold roughly 17%. The source of this sequence is a woman in her sixties or seventies with acute or convalescent COVID-19. The sample taken for sequencing was peripheral blood. The chain is built from TRBV30 and TRBJ2-4, with 9 bases aligning to TRBD1. The CDR3 loop reads CAWTQGAGDIQYF. As DNA, the CDR3 is TGTGCCTGGACACAGGGGGCCGGGGACATTCAGTACTTC.